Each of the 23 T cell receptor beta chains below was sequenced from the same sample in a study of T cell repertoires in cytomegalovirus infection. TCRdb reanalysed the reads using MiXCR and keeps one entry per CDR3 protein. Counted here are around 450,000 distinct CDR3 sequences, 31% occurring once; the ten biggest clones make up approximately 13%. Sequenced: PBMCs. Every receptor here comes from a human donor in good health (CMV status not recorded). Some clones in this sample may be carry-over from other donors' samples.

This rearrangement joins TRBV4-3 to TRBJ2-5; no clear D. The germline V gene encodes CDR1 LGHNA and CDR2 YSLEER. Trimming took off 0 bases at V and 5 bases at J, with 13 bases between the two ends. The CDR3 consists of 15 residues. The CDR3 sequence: CASSQDIVLLETQYF. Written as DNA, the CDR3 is TGCGCCAGCAGCCAAGATATCGTTTTGCTCGAGACCCAGTACTTC.

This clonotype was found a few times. CDR3 protein: CASRSERAPDTQYF. The CDR3 DNA sequence: TGTGCCAGCAGGTCGGAGAGGGCTCCAGATACGCAGTATTTT. The J gene is TRBJ2-3, the V gene TRBV2; the D gene is possibly TRBD2 (5 bases). Germline V lookup: CDR1 SNHLY, CDR2 FYNNEI. Trimming shortened V by 6 bases and J by 4 bases, and 14 bases separated the two germline ends. CDR3 size: 14 residues.

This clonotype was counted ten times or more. CDR3 sequence: CSVGGGAGQETQYF. CDR3 nucleotides: TGCAGCGTTGGTGGGGGCGCGGGCCAAGAGACCCAGTACTTC. The V gene is TRBV29-1, the J gene TRBJ2-5, with a possible D match to TRBD1 (6 bases). The CDR3 length is 14 residues. V was clipped by 4 bases and J by 1 base, with 13 bases between them. CDR1 and CDR2 from the germline V gene are SQVTM and ANQGSEA.

The CDR3 region has the DNA TGTGCCAGCAGCCCCGCCGGTTGGCCGGTCAATGAGCAGTTCTTC. Amino acids: CASSPAGWPVNEQFF. V and J are TRBV9 and TRBJ2-1; D not resolved. This CDR3 contains 15 residues. The V end lost 4 bases, the J end lost 6 bases, and 17 bases lay between the germline ends. Per the germline V gene, CDR1 is SGDLS and CDR2 is YYNGEE.

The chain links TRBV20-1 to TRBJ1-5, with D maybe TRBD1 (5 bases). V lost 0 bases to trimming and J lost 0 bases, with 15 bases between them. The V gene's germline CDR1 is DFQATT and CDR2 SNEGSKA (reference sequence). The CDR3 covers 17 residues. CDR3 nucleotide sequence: TGCAGTGCTAGAGATCGCCGGGGGGTAGATAGCAATCAGCCCCAGCATTTT. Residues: CSARDRRGVDSNQPQHF.

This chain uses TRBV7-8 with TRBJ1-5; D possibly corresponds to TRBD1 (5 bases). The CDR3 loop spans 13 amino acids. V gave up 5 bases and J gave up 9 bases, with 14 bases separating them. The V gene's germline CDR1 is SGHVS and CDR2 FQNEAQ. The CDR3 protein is CASSRDVERPQHF. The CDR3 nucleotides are TGTGCCAGCAGCCGGGACGTCGAACGGCCCCAGCATTTT. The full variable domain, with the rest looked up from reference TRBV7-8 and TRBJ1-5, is GAGVSQSPRYKVAKRGQDVALRCDPISGHVSLFWYQQALGQGPEFLTYFQNEAQLDKSGLPSDRFFAERPEGSVSTLKIQRTQQEDSAVYLCASSRDVERPQHFGDGTRLSIL.

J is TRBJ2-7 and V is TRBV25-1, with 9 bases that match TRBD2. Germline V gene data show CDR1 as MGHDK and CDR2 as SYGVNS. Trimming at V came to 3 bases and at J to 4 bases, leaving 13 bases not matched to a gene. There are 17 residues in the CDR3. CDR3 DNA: TGTGCCAGCAGTGACCCGAGGAGGACTAGCGCGAGATACGAGCAGTACTTC. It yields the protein CASSDPRRTSARYEQYF.

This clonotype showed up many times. The CDR3 DNA follows: TGTGCCAGCACTCTAAAGGCAGTCTATGGCTACACCTTC. As protein: CASTLKAVYGYTF. The chain employs TRBV7-2 and TRBJ1-2, with D uncertain. The V end lost 7 bases, the J end lost 4 bases, and 13 bases lay between the germline ends. Germline assignment: CDR1 SGHTA and CDR2 FQGNSA. The CDR3 is 13 amino acids.

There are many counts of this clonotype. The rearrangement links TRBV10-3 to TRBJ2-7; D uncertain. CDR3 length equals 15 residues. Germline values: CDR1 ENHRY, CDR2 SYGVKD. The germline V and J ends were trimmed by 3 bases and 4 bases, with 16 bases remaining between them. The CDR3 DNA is TGTGCCATCAGTGACCCTGGACCTCAGTTGTACGAGCAGTACTTC. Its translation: CAISDPGPQLYEQYF.

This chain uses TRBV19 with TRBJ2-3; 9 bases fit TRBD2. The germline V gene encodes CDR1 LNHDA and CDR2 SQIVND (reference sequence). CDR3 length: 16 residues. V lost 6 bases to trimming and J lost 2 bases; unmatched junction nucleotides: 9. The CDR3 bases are TGTGCCAGTAGCCGGGAGCGGGGGGCCTTCACAGATACGCAGTATTTT. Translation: CASSRERGAFTDTQYF.

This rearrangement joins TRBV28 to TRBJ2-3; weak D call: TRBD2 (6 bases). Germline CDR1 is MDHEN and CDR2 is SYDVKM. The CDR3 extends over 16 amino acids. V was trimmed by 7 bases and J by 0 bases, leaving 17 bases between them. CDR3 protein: CASTPWWGDSTDTQYF. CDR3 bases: TGTGCCAGCACCCCCTGGTGGGGGGACAGCACAGATACGCAGTATTTT.

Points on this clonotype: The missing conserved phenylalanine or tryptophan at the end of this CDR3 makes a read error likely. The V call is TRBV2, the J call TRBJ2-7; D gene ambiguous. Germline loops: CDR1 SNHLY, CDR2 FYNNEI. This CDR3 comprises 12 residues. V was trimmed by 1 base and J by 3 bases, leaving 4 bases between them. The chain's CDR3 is CASSEGNYEQYL. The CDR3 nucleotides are TGTGCCAGCAGTGAAGGAAACTACGAGCAGTACTTA.

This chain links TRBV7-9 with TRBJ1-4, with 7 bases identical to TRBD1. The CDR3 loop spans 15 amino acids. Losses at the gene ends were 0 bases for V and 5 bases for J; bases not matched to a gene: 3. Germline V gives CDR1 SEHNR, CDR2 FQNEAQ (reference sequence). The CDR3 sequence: CASSLADRVNEKLFF. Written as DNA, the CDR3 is TGTGCCAGCAGCTTAGCAGACAGGGTGAATGAAAAACTGTTTTTT.

The CDR3 DNA follows: TGTGCCAGCAGAGACAGGGGGCTGGGCACTGAAGCTTTCTTT. Protein sequence: CASRDRGLGTEAFF. V gene TRBV2 combines with J gene TRBJ1-1; 10 bases line up with TRBD1. After removal of 6 bases from V and 4 bases from J, the junction contained 5 bases not matched to a gene. CDR3 length: 14 amino acids. Germline CDR1 and CDR2: SNHLY and FYNNEI.

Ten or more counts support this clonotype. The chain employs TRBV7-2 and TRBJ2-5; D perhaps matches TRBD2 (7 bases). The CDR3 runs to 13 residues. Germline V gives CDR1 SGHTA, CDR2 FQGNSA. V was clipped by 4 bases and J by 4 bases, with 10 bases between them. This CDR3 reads CASSSRGGETQYF. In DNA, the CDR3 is TGTGCCAGCAGCTCGAGGGGGGGAGAGACCCAGTACTTC.

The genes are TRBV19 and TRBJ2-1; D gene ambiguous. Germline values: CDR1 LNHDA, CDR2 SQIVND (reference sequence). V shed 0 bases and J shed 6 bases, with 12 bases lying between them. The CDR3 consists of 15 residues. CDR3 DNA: TGTGCCAGTAGTATAGACCCTATTAGTATCAATGAGCAGTTCTTC. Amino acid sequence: CASSIDPISINEQFF.

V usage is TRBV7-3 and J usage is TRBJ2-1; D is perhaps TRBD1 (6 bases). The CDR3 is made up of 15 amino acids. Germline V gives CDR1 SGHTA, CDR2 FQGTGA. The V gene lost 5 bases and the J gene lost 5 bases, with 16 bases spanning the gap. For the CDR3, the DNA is TGTGCCAGCAGCCCAGGGGCAGGGGACCACAATGAGCAGTTCTTC. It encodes CASSPGAGDHNEQFF.

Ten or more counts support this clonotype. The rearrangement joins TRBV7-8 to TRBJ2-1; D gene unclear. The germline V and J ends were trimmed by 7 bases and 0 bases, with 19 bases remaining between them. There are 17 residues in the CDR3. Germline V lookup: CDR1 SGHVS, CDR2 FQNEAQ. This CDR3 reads CASIPWALRLSYNEQFF. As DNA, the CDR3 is TGTGCCAGCATCCCATGGGCCCTCCGTCTCTCCTACAATGAGCAGTTCTTC.

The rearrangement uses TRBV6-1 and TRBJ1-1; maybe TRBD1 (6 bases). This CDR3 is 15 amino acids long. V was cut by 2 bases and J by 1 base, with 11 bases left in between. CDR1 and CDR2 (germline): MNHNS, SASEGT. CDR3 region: CASSEIGGKNTEAFF. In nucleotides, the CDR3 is TGTGCCAGCAGTGAAATAGGGGGGAAGAACACTGAAGCTTTCTTT.

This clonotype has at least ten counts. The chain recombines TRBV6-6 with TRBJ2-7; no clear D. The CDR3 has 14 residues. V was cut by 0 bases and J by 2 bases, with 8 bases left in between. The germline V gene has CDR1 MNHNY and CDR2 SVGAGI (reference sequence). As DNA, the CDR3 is TGTGCCAGCAGTTACTCGAGAGGTACCTACGAGCAGTACTTC. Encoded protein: CASSYSRGTYEQYF.

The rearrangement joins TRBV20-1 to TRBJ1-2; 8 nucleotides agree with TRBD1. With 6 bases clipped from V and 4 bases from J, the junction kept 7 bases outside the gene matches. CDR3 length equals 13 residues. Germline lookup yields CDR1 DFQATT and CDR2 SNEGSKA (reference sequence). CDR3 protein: CSAWTGQIYGYTF. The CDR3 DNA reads TGCAGTGCCTGGACAGGGCAAATCTATGGCTACACCTTC.

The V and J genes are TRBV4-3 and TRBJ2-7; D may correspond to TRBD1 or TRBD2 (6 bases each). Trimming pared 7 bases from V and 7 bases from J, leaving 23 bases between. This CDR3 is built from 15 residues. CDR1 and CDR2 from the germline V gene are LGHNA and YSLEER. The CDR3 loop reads CASIHGGHGLREQYF. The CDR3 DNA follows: TGCGCCAGCATCCACGGGGGACATGGGTTACGAGAGCAGTACTTC.

Written as DNA, the CDR3 is TGCGCCAGCAGCCCTAGTCATCCCCTCCCGGATACGCAGTATTTT. Its translation: CASSPSHPLPDTQYF. V gene TRBV4-3 combines with J gene TRBJ2-3; D uncertain. With 4 bases removed from V and 6 bases from J, the gap between germline ends came to 17 bases. Per germline, CDR1 LGHNA and CDR2 YSLEER. The CDR3 sequence is 15 residues long.